The 10 T cell receptor beta chains in this list originate from one sample, sequenced in a study of T-cell memory formation after mild COVID-19. One entry per CDR3 protein, called by TCRdb with MiXCR from the 5' RACE reads. Altogether about 100,000 distinct CDR3 sequences are present, over 13% being singletons, with the ten largest covering 35% to 50%. Material for sequencing was PBMCs or a T cell subset sorted from them (not recorded which). The receptors were sampled from a man aged 18 to 35 who had mild COVID-19 (a few samples of this study predate the infection). Cell type and time point are not known.

This clonotype was picked up a small number of times. The J gene is TRBJ2-4, the V gene TRBV20-1; D tentatively reads TRBD1 or TRBD2 (5 bases each). This CDR3 contains 17 residues. Germline CDR1 DFQATT, CDR2 SNEGSKA (reference sequence). Trimming pared 0 bases from V and 0 bases from J, leaving 15 bases between. Written as DNA, the CDR3 is TGCAGTGCTAGAGATGTACCCGGGACGGGAGCCAAAAACATTCAGTACTTC. As protein: CSARDVPGTGAKNIQYF.

Ten or more counts support this clonotype. The chain carries TRBV11-2 and TRBJ2-3; D not resolved. Germline CDR1 SGHAT, CDR2 FQNNGV. V dropped 3 bases and J dropped 4 bases, with 5 bases sitting between them. This CDR3 has 12 residues. In DNA form, the CDR3 reads TGTGCCAGCAGCTTCGGGTCAGATACGCAGTATTTT. Translated: CASSFGSDTQYF.

This clonotype showed up many times. The chain is built from TRBV7-9 and TRBJ1-3; D is possibly TRBD1 (5 bases). Looked up from germline, CDR1 is SEHNR and CDR2 is FQNEAQ (reference sequence). This CDR3 has 17 amino acids. Trimming cost V 5 bases and J 0 bases, with 17 bases left between them. This CDR3 reads CASSSGSPQVSGNTIYF. The CDR3 DNA sequence: TGTGCCAGCAGCAGTGGGTCCCCACAGGTCTCTGGAAACACCATATATTTT.

The gene calls are TRBV4-3 and TRBJ2-7; D gene uncertain. The V and J ends lost 0 bases and 5 bases respectively, with 11 bases between them. Germline loops: CDR1 LGHNA, CDR2 YSLEER. The CDR3 is 14 amino acids. The CDR3 DNA is TGCGCCAGCAGCCAAGATCGGTCGTTCCACGAGCAGTACTTC. Amino acid sequence: CASSQDRSFHEQYF.

This clonotype has more than one count but fewer than ten. V and J are TRBV7-8 and TRBJ2-3, with 13 positions matching TRBD2. Germline CDR1 reads SGHVS; CDR2 reads FQNEAQ. V gave up 5 bases and J gave up 8 bases; unmatched junction bases: 7. This CDR3 comprises 15 residues. DNA of the CDR3: TGTGCCAGCAGCGAAACTAGCGGGGGGGCCTCTACGCAGTATTTT. Translating it yields CASSETSGGASTQYF.

The chain uses TRBV6-1 and TRBJ2-7; D gene uncertain. Germline-derived CDR1 and CDR2 are MNHNS and SASEGT. The CDR3 covers 15 residues. Trimming removed 7 bases from V and 2 bases from J, with 18 bases in between. CDR3 residues: CASTVGIGNTYEQYF. In DNA form, the CDR3 reads TGTGCCAGCACCGTGGGTATAGGGAACACCTACGAGCAGTACTTC.

The CDR3 here is CASSTGTGVTDTQYF. The CDR3 coding sequence is TGTGCCAGCAGCACCGGGACAGGGGTTACAGATACGCAGTATTTT. The V gene is TRBV5-6, the J gene TRBJ2-3, with TRBD1 identical over 10 bases. The CDR3 is 15 amino acids. V was clipped by 4 bases and J by 3 bases; unmatched bases: 5. The germline V gene encodes CDR1 SGHDT and CDR2 YYEEEE.

A few counts support this clonotype. This chain uses TRBV5-1 with TRBJ1-6; weak D call: TRBD1 (5 bases). Trimming cost V 4 bases and J 10 bases, with 15 bases left between them. This CDR3 has 14 residues. The germline V gene encodes CDR1 SGHRS and CDR2 YFSETQ. CDR3 residues: CASSPRGEGSPLHF. In nucleotides, the CDR3 is TGCGCCAGCAGCCCCCGAGGGGAGGGGTCACCCCTCCACTTT.

In this sample, this clonotype turned up a few times. The J gene is TRBJ2-5, the V gene TRBV5-1; a possible D gene is TRBD2 (5 bases). Trimming removed 0 bases from V and 7 bases from J, with 10 bases in between. CDR3 size: 13 residues. Germline V gene sequence: CDR1 SGHRS, CDR2 YFSETQ. The CDR3 DNA reads TGCGCCAGCAGCTTGGCCGGAGGTGGGACCCAGTACTTC. It encodes CASSLAGGGTQYF.

With regard to this clonotype: Since no conserved phenylalanine or tryptophan closes the CDR3, a read error is the likely cause. It is unclear where the CDR3 begins or ends on the DNA, so no DNA is shown, and the CDR3 is as TCRdb lists it. The chain employs TRBV24-1 and TRBJ2-3. Inclusive of both ends, the CDR3 amounts to 8 amino acids. CDR1 and CDR2 from the germline V gene are KGHDR and SFDVKD. CDR3 residues: CAPPRGSC.